This passage covers 7 T cell receptor beta chains from one sample sequenced in a study of T cells in Graves' hyperthyroidism and ophthalmopathy. RNA transcripts provided the source from which TCR beta CDR3 regions were amplified. First-round RT-PCR of the TCR CDR3 relied on the HTBI primer set. Each CDR3 protein is one row after TCRdb ran MiXCR on the multiplex PCR reads. The profile shows about 300,000 distinct CDR3 sequences, 15% to 20% of them singletons. The sample consisted of blood. The source is a man aged 45-60 years with Graves' ophthalmopathy.

The table lists this clonotype with many counts. The chain combines TRBV7-9 with TRBJ2-5; a weak D match, TRBD2 (7 bases). Trimming cost V 0 bases and J 7 bases, with 21 bases left between them. The CDR3 is made up of 17 amino acids. Germline values: CDR1 SEHNR, CDR2 FQNEAQ (reference sequence). The CDR3 nucleotides read TGTGCCAGCAGCTTAGCTTCGGGGGGCTCCAGTAAAGGGACCCAGTACTTC. Encoded protein: CASSLASGGSSKGTQYF.

The chain couples TRBV12-3 or TRBV12-4 to TRBJ1-5; no definite D call. Trimming took 2 bases from V and 11 from J, leaving 13 bases between them. The CDR3 sequence is 13 residues long. CDR3 amino acids: CASSLRNPPTQHF. CDR3 bases: TGTGCCAGCAGTTTAAGAAACCCGCCGACCCAGCATTTT.

This clonotype turned up a few times. The chain links TRBV10-3 to TRBJ1-2; 7 bases map to TRBD1. This CDR3 spans 13 amino acids. With V trimmed by 6 bases and J by 4 bases, 5 bases remained unmatched. Looked up from germline, CDR1 is ENHRY and CDR2 is SYGVKD. This chain's CDR3 is CAISGQETYGYTF. The CDR3 DNA follows: TGTGCCATCAGCGGACAGGAGACCTATGGCTACACCTTC.

This clonotype has ten or more counts. Written as DNA, the CDR3 is TGCAGCGCCCCCGGGGGCCTGGGCTACACCTTC. It codes for CSAPGGLGYTF. The chain has TRBV29-1 and TRBJ1-2; possibly TRBD1 for D (6 bases). The V and J ends lost 7 bases and 8 bases respectively, with 14 bases between them. This CDR3 region has 11 residues. CDR1 and CDR2 from the germline V gene are SQVTM and ANQGSEA.

The chain couples TRBV20-1 to TRBJ2-1, with 10 bases matching TRBD2. The CDR3 consists of 14 residues. Germline V CDR1 and CDR2: DFQATT, SNEGSKA (reference sequence). J lost 4 bases, V lost 7 bases, and 7 bases had no gene match. As DNA, the CDR3 is TGCAGTGTTAGTGCACTAGCGGGATACAATGAGCAGTTCTTC. As protein: CSVSALAGYNEQFF.

This clonotype was counted at least ten times. The J gene is TRBJ1-1, the V gene TRBV7-2; TRBD1 might be the D (5 bases). This CDR3 spans 14 amino acids. Germline V CDR1 and CDR2: SGHTA, FQGNSA. V lost 4 bases to trimming and J lost 0 bases, with 9 bases between them. As DNA, the CDR3 is TGTGCCAGCAGCTGGGGACCGATGAACACTGAAGCTTTCTTT. Translated, it gives CASSWGPMNTEAFF.

This clonotype was recorded a few times. The CDR3 DNA reads as TGCGCCAGCAGCCAAGACCGGACTTTACCTGGGGAGCAGTACTTC. Protein: CASSQDRTLPGEQYF. V is TRBV4-1 and J is TRBJ2-7; perhaps TRBD2 as D (5 bases). V lost 0 bases, J lost 7 bases, and 16 bases lay in between. This CDR3 is 15 amino acids long. Germline values: CDR1 MGHRA, CDR2 YSYEKL.